This T cell receptor (beta chain) was sequenced in a study of blood T cell repertoires in COVID-19. Study information: T cells, B-cell-depleted T cells, or PBMCs supplied cDNA or gDNA.

With 3 bases clipped from V and 5 bases from J, the junction kept 8 bases outside the gene matches. Looked up from germline, CDR1 is SGHTA and CDR2 is FQGNSA. CDR3 length equals 16 residues. The protocol was immunoSEQ multiplex PCR, while the TCRdb copy is restricted to in-frame clones and leaves out a portion. The sample records some 250,000 clones, roughly four fifths being singletons. The rearrangement links TRBV7-2 to TRBJ1-5, with 9 nucleotides matching TRBD1. Sequencing used peripheral blood. This TCR derives from a man in his forties or fifties with active or convalescent COVID-19. The CDR3 DNA follows: TGTGCCAGCAGCTTCACACCGGGACAGGGAGATCAGCCCCAGCATTTT. Translated: CASSFTPGQGDQPQHF.